The following is a T cell receptor beta chain sequence with its context. Chemo-refractory metastatic non-small-cell lung cancer patients received focal radiation with ipilimumab CTLA-4 blockade. The repertoire was sequenced with immunoSEQ multiplex PCR; TCRdb's copy has only in-frame clones and lacks some. The sample contains 56,000 or so clones, roughly 80% of which appear only once. The data were obtained in a study of radiotherapy plus CTLA-4 blockade in lung cancer. V trimming: 6 bases; J trimming: 2 bases; junction bases outside the gene matches: 6. The CDR3 is made up of 14 amino acids. The germline V gene encodes CDR1 MNHNS and CDR2 SASEGT.

The clonotype comes from a human donor with non-small cell lung cancer who had a partial response to radiotherapy plus ipilimumab. This chain uses TRBV6-1 with TRBJ1-2; 7 bases fit TRBD1. The specimen was peripheral blood, collected from a patient treated with radiotherapy plus ipilimumab. The CDR3 sequence: CASRRLQGNYGYTF. In nucleotides, the CDR3 is TGTGCCAGCAGAAGATTACAGGGGAACTATGGCTACACCTTC.